This TCR beta chain was recovered during a study of T-cell reconstitution after alpha-beta-depleted transplantation in children. This clonotype has ten or more counts. The ends were cut back, 1 base at V and 11 bases at J, with 17 bases in the middle. CDR3 size: 15 residues. Germline CDR1 and CDR2: LGHNA and YSLEER. Library preparation (for TCRbeta) was performed with unique molecular identifiers. TCRdb re-called the PCR reads with MiXCR, one entry per CDR3 protein. The sample shows approximately 350,000 distinct CDR3 sequences, 10% to 15% of them seen only once. The source was PBMCs, collected from the stem cell graft. V gene TRBV4-3 combines with J gene TRBJ1-4; no clear D gene. This clonotype originated in a human donor who donated a stem cell graft to a child with Fanconi anemia. The CDR3 is CASSQGSDPVEKLFF. Here the CDR3 DNA reads TGCGCCAGCAGCCAAGGTTCGGACCCAGTGGAGAAACTGTTTTTT.